Each of the 10 T cell receptor beta chains below was sequenced from the same sample in a study of CD8+ T cells in alopecia areata. Sorting of CD4+ cells into CD25+CD127- cells was carried out for a few patients. Extraction of RNA preceded its reverse transcription into cDNA, which served as the sequencing template. This table comes from immunoSEQ multiplex PCR, and its TCRdb copy is limited to in-frame clones, with some not included. The table records tens of thousands of clones, around 67% of them present only once. The sequencing sample was made of CD4+ Tregs sorted from blood. These receptor sequences come from a human donor with alopecia areata.

The chain uses TRBV20-1 and TRBJ2-7; TRBD2 might be the D (5 bases). CDR1 is DFQATT and CDR2 is SNEGSKA in the germline V gene (reference sequence). The germline V and J ends were trimmed by 1 base and 7 bases, with 8 bases remaining between them. The CDR3 length is 11 residues. CDR3 coding DNA: TGCAGTGCTAGAGTCCAGCGGGAGCAGTACTTC. This translates into CSARVQREQYF.

The chain has TRBV28 and TRBJ2-7; the match to TRBD1 covers 7 bases. After removal of 5 bases from V and 6 bases from J, the junction contained 7 bases not matched to a gene. The CDR3 length is 13 residues. In germline, CDR1 is MDHEN, CDR2 SYDVKM. This CDR3 is CASSNRGSREQYF. CDR3 in DNA: TGTGCCAGCAGTAACAGGGGAAGTCGCGAGCAGTACTTC. Variable domain in full (rest from reference TRBV28 and TRBJ2-7): DVKVTQSSRYLVKRTGEKVFLECVQDMDHENMFWYRQDPGLGLRLIYFSYDVKMKEKGDIPEGYSVSREKKERFSLILESASTNQTSMYLCASSNRGSREQYFGPGTRLTVT.

V gene TRBV7-9 combines with J gene TRBJ2-2; 9 bases line up with TRBD2. The CDR3 runs to 18 residues. The J segment lost 4 bases and the V segment lost 5 bases, leaving 14 bases of the junction unmatched. The V gene's germline CDR1 is SEHNR and CDR2 FQNEAQ (reference sequence). This CDR3 reads CASSQRRVAGVGTGELFF. The CDR3 DNA reads TGTGCCAGCAGCCAACGGAGAGTAGCGGGAGTGGGCACCGGGGAGCTGTTTTTT.

The count of this clone is one. The chain combines TRBV14 with TRBJ2-5, with 7 bases fitting TRBD1. The DNA end lines up better with TRBJ2-7; the J call may be wrong. CDR1 and CDR2 (germline): SGHDN, FVKESK. There are 14 residues in the CDR3. The CDR3 DNA sequence: TGTGCCAGCAGCCCCCAGGGGGTAGGTCACGAGCAGTACTTC. It translates to CASSPQGVGHEQYF.

This clone was observed a few times. The CDR3 DNA reads TGTGCCAGCAGCGCGGACAGGAGGACCGGGGAGCTGTTTTTT. Translated: CASSADRRTGELFF. The rearrangement uses TRBV5-6 and TRBJ2-2; 7 nucleotides agree with TRBD1. In germline, CDR1 is SGHDT, CDR2 YYEEEE. The length of the CDR3 is 14 residues. V lost 4 bases to trimming and J lost 5 bases; unmatched junction nucleotides: 5.

The V call is TRBV14, the J call TRBJ2-2; D not resolved. This CDR3 is built from 16 residues. With 4 bases removed from V and 1 base from J, the gap between germline ends came to 13 bases. Germline CDR1 SGHDN, CDR2 FVKESK. CDR3 loop: CASSPSRPQNTGELFF. The CDR3 bases are TGTGCCAGCAGCCCCTCCCGCCCACAGAACACCGGGGAGCTGTTTTTT. Full variable domain (missing parts from reference TRBV14 and TRBJ2-2): EAGVTQFPSHSVIEKGQTVTLRCDPISGHDNLYWYRRVMGKEIKFLLHFVKESKQDESGMPNNRFLAERTGGTYSTLKVQPAELEDSGVYFCASSPSRPQNTGELFFGEGSRLTVL.

The chain links TRBV29-1 to TRBJ2-3; D is perhaps TRBD1 or TRBD2 (6 bases each). The V and J ends lost 4 bases and 5 bases respectively, with 13 bases between them. The length of the CDR3 is 13 residues. Germline CDR1 reads SQVTM; CDR2 reads ANQGSEA. In DNA, the CDR3 is TGCAGCGTTGGCGGGACAATTCTAGATACGCAGTATTTT. Translation: CSVGGTILDTQYF.

About this clone: The same CDR3 arises from other DNA sequences in this sample as well. V and J are TRBV30 and TRBJ2-7; 8 bases line up with TRBD1. The J segment lost 7 bases and the V segment lost 3 bases, leaving 17 bases of the junction unmatched. The germline V gene encodes CDR1 GTSNPN and CDR2 SVGIG (reference sequence). The CDR3 spans 16 residues. As DNA, the CDR3 is TGTGCCTGGAGCGTAAGCCGTGACAGGGGTCAATGGGAGCAGTACTTC. As protein: CAWSVSRDRGQWEQYF. The full variable domain, rest sourced from reference TRBV30 and TRBJ2-7, is SQTIHQWPATLVQPVGSPLSLECTVEGTSNPNLYWYRQAAGRGLQLLFYSVGIGQISSEVPQNLSASRPQDRQFILSSKKLLLSDSGFYLCAWSVSRDRGQWEQYFGPGTRLTVT.

V is TRBV2 and J is TRBJ1-2; TRBD1 aligns across 7 bases. There are 16 residues in the CDR3. Germline loops: CDR1 SNHLY, CDR2 FYNNEI. Losses at the gene ends were 6 bases for V and 0 bases for J; bases not matched to a gene: 10. DNA for the CDR3: TGTGCCAGCAGCATTAACCGGGACAGCGCTAACTATGGCTACACCTTC. It is translated as CASSINRDSANYGYTF.

The V and J genes are TRBV19 and TRBJ2-1; perhaps TRBD2 as D (6 bases). The CDR3 sequence is 15 residues long. Germline CDR1 and CDR2: LNHDA and SQIVND (reference sequence). Between the trimmed V and J ends, which lost 1 base and 6 bases, there was a span of 13 bases. The chain's CDR3 is CASSIVPLGGNEQFF. CDR3 DNA sequence: TGTGCCAGTAGTATAGTGCCCCTGGGGGGCAATGAGCAGTTCTTC.